Below, 30 T cell receptor beta chains from the same sample are listed, as sequenced in a study of CD8 T cells in Susac syndrome. Reverse transcription of about 0.5 to 1 ug RNA used random hexamers. MiXCR, run by TCRdb on the immunoSEQ multiplex PCR reads, gives a single entry per CDR3 protein. This sample has 160,000 or so distinct CDR3 sequences; over 95% occur once, and the top ten carry 0.14% to 0.15%. The sequenced material came from CD8+ T cells from PBMCs. The receptors were gathered from a human donor with multiple sclerosis.

The chain links TRBV7-3 to TRBJ2-1; 10 nucleotides align to TRBD2. V lost 5 bases and J lost 2; bases outside the gene matches: 6. The CDR3 length is 16 residues. Germline V lookup: CDR1 SGHTA, CDR2 FQGTGA. The CDR3 sequence: CASSPISGGAYNEQFF. The CDR3 region has the DNA TGTGCCAGCAGCCCCATAAGCGGGGGGGCCTACAATGAGCAGTTCTTC.

The rearrangement uses TRBV27 and TRBJ1-5; possibly TRBD1 for D (5 bases). The CDR3 loop spans 14 amino acids. V lost 2 bases and J 6 bases, leaving 11 bases between the germline ends. Germline V CDR1 and CDR2: MNHEY, SMNVEV (reference sequence). The CDR3 DNA is TGTGCCAGCAGTTTAATAGGGGATAGTCAGCCCCAGCATTTT. This translates into CASSLIGDSQPQHF.

The V call is TRBV29-1, the J call TRBJ2-1; 7 bases are shared with TRBD1. V lost 6 bases, J lost 9 bases, and 8 bases stayed unmatched. CDR1 is SQVTM and CDR2 is ANQGSEA in the germline V gene. The CDR3 totals 12 residues. CDR3 in DNA: TGCAGCGTGACCCGGGACAGCCCTGAGCAGTTCTTC. Protein: CSVTRDSPEQFF.

This sequence joins TRBV3-1 and TRBJ2-7; no definite D call. CDR3 length: 12 residues. V lost 0 bases and J 4 bases, leaving 4 bases between the germline ends. Germline CDR1 is LGHDT and CDR2 is YNNKEL (reference sequence). The CDR3, as DNA: TGTGCCAGCAGCCAAGATCAATACGAGCAGTACTTC. Its protein is CASSQDQYEQYF.

The J gene is TRBJ2-3, the V gene TRBV9; D gene unclear. V lost 3 bases to trimming and J lost 1 base, with 9 bases between them. The CDR3 spans 14 residues. From germline, CDR1 is SGDLS and CDR2 YYNGEE. CDR3 in amino acids: CASSDTGRTDTQYF. CDR3 nucleotides: TGTGCCAGCAGCGATACGGGTCGCACAGATACGCAGTATTTT. The variable domain in full, with the rest retrieved from reference TRBV9 and TRBJ2-3, is DSGVTQTPKHLITATGQRVTLRCSPRSGDLSVYWYQQSLDQGLQFLIQYYNGEERAKGNILERFSAQQFPDLHSELNLSSLELGDSALYFCASSDTGRTDTQYFGPGTRLTVL.

V usage is TRBV7-2 and J usage is TRBJ2-3; 11 positions agree with TRBD1. The CDR3 has 16 residues. The J segment lost 8 bases and the V segment lost 6 bases, leaving 13 bases of the junction unmatched. The germline V gene has CDR1 SGHTA and CDR2 FQGNSA. CDR3 sequence reads: CASSLPPGQGDVTQYF. As DNA, the CDR3 is TGTGCCAGCAGTTTACCTCCGGGACAGGGGGATGTTACGCAGTATTTT. The entire variable domain, with the rest obtained from reference TRBV7-2 and TRBJ2-3, is as follows: GAGVSQSPSNKVTEKGKDVELRCDPISGHTALYWYRQSLGQGLEFLIYFQGNSAPDKSGLPSDRFSAERTGGSVSTLTIQRTQQEDSAVYLCASSLPPGQGDVTQYFGPGTRLTVL.

This clonotype was recorded only once. This chain's CDR3 is CSVQGQGKDGEQFF. The DNA for the CDR3 is TGCAGCGTTCAGGGACAGGGGAAGGATGGTGAGCAGTTCTTC. The chain employs TRBV29-1 and TRBJ2-1; TRBD1 matches 10 bases. The junction had 10 bases not matched to a gene; V was cut back by 5 bases and J by 9 bases. The CDR3 consists of 14 residues. CDR1 is SQVTM and CDR2 is ANQGSEA in the germline V gene.

The chain recombines TRBV6-1 with TRBJ2-2; 11 nucleotides match TRBD1. The CDR3 covers 16 residues. The germline CDR1 and CDR2 sequences are MNHNS and SASEGT. V gave up 7 bases and J gave up 6 bases; unmatched junction bases: 10. CDR3 DNA: TGTGCCAGCACCTTCGGACAGGGGGCATTGTCCGGGGAGCTGTTTTTT. It translates to CASTFGQGALSGELFF.

The chain couples TRBV3-1 to TRBJ2-1, with 8 bases aligning to TRBD2. From germline, CDR1 is LGHDT and CDR2 YNNKEL (reference sequence). This CDR3 region has 14 residues. Trimming removed 1 base from V and 5 bases from J; junction bases left unmatched: 1. The CDR3 nucleotides are TGTGCCAGCAGCCAAGCGGGGGGGAACAATGAGCAGTTCTTC. Encoded protein: CASSQAGGNNEQFF.

This clonotype appeared a few times. The J gene is TRBJ1-1, the V gene TRBV19; D uncertain. The CDR3 is 15 residues long. V lost 5 bases to trimming and J lost 0 bases, with 13 bases between them. Germline V lookup: CDR1 LNHDA, CDR2 SQIVND (reference sequence). CDR3 amino acids: CASSRGRSMNTEAFF. As DNA, the CDR3 is TGTGCCAGTAGTCGAGGACGATCCATGAACACTGAAGCTTTCTTT.

The chain couples TRBV5-4 to TRBJ2-5; 7 bases match TRBD2. The CDR3 spans 14 residues. CDR1 and CDR2 (germline): SGHNT, YYREEE (reference sequence). V shed 3 bases, J shed 1 base, and the junction held 3 bases outside the gene matches. CDR3 sequence (DNA): TGTGCCAGCAGCTGGGGCGGGAGCCAAGAGACCCAGTACTTC. It specifies CASSWGGSQETQYF.

This clonotype was seen more than once but under ten times. The rearrangement joins TRBV11-2 to TRBJ2-5; D remains ambiguous. Trimming stripped 6 bases from V and 5 bases from J, with 10 bases between. Germline CDR1 is SGHAT and CDR2 is FQNNGV. The CDR3 length is 12 residues. CDR3 sequence (DNA): TGTGCCAGCAGGAAGTTCGGGGAGACCCAGTACTTC. It codes for CASRKFGETQYF.

This sequence joins TRBV5-6 and TRBJ2-4; 9 bases are shared with TRBD1. V dropped 5 bases and J dropped 0; count of bases not matched to a gene: 6. This CDR3 comprises 16 residues. Germline values: CDR1 SGHDT, CDR2 YYEEEE. DNA of the CDR3: TGTGCCAGCAGTCTTTACAGGGGGCAAGCCAAAAACATTCAGTACTTC. It encodes CASSLYRGQAKNIQYF.

The chain links TRBV30 to TRBJ2-7; 7 bases are a match to TRBD1. The V and J ends lost 5 bases and 2 bases, in that order; junction bases with no gene match: 6. The CDR3 is 13 amino acids. CDR1 and CDR2 from the germline V gene are GTSNPN and SVGIG (reference sequence). DNA of the CDR3: TGTGCCTGGGGAACAGGGGCTGCCTACGAGCAGTACTTC. Its translation: CAWGTGAAYEQYF.

The chain couples TRBV9 to TRBJ2-1, with TRBD2 matching 10 bases. CDR1 and CDR2 (germline): SGDLS, YYNGEE. V gave up 4 bases and J gave up 6 bases; unmatched junction bases: 7. The CDR3 contains 15 residues. The CDR3 nucleotides are TGTGCCAGCAGCCCGGGACTAGCGATCGGCAATGAGCAGTTCTTC. Translating gives CASSPGLAIGNEQFF.

The chain's CDR3 is CAYLTQFSTEAFF. CDR3 DNA sequence: TGTGCCTACCTCACACAGTTTAGCACTGAAGCTTTCTTT. The chain uses TRBV30 and TRBJ1-1; no reliable D call. The CDR3 length is 13 residues. Per germline, CDR1 GTSNPN and CDR2 SVGIG (reference sequence). V lost 7 bases to trimming and J lost 4 bases, with 16 bases between them. The full variable domain, rest sourced from reference TRBV30 and TRBJ1-1, is SQTIHQWPATLVQPVGSPLSLECTVEGTSNPNLYWYRQAAGRGLQLLFYSVGIGQISSEVPQNLSASRPQDRQFILSSKKLLLSDSGFYLCAYLTQFSTEAFFGQGTRLTVV.

The chain combines TRBV30 with TRBJ2-5, with a possible D match to TRBD1 (5 bases). The CDR3 totals 15 residues. Trimming took 0 bases from V and 5 from J, leaving 16 bases between them. Germline-derived CDR1 and CDR2 are GTSNPN and SVGIG (reference sequence). CDR3 nucleotides: TGTGCCTGGAGTGTCTGGCAGGGTGGGTGGGAGACCCAGTACTTC. Encoded protein: CAWSVWQGGWETQYF. Combining the CDR3 with reference TRBV30 and TRBJ2-5 gives the whole variable domain SQTIHQWPATLVQPVGSPLSLECTVEGTSNPNLYWYRQAAGRGLQLLFYSVGIGQISSEVPQNLSASRPQDRQFILSSKKLLLSDSGFYLCAWSVWQGGWETQYFGPGTRLLVL.

The V and J genes are TRBV14 and TRBJ2-2; D not certain. Trimming took off 0 bases at V and 7 bases at J, with 6 bases between the two ends. Germline CDR1 is SGHDN and CDR2 is FVKESK. The CDR3 consists of 13 residues. The CDR3 region is CASSQDLDGELFF. The CDR3 nucleotides are TGTGCCAGCAGCCAAGATTTGGACGGGGAGCTGTTTTTT.

The CDR3 DNA is TGCAGTGCTAGCGAGGACAGGGCCTACAATGAGCAGTTCTTC. Residues: CSASEDRAYNEQFF. The chain combines TRBV20-1 with TRBJ2-1; 8 bases map to TRBD1. After removal of 3 bases from V and 2 bases from J, the junction contained 3 bases not matched to a gene. CDR3 length equals 14 residues. Germline values: CDR1 DFQATT, CDR2 SNEGSKA (reference sequence).

This chain uses TRBV9 with TRBJ2-7; 8 nucleotides line up with TRBD1. V shed 4 bases and J 5 bases; nucleotides not matched to a gene: 8. Germline V gene lookup returns CDR1 SGDLS and CDR2 YYNGEE. The CDR3 sequence is 14 residues long. The CDR3, as DNA: TGTGCCAGCAGCACATACGACAGGGGCCACGAGCAGTACTTC. It encodes CASSTYDRGHEQYF.

The chain couples TRBV30 to TRBJ2-4, with 9 bases lining up with TRBD1. The CDR3 contains 15 residues. Germline-derived CDR1 and CDR2 are GTSNPN and SVGIG (reference sequence). With V trimmed by 0 bases and J by 6 bases, 6 bases remained unmatched. The CDR3 is CAWSVGTGTLNIQYF. CDR3 sequence (DNA): TGTGCCTGGAGTGTAGGGACAGGGACCCTAAACATTCAGTACTTC.

J is TRBJ2-7 and V is TRBV27; D unclear. Trimming stripped 0 bases from V and 2 bases from J, with 11 bases between. Germline CDR1 is MNHEY and CDR2 is SMNVEV (reference sequence). This CDR3 contains 15 residues. The CDR3 DNA reads TGTGCCAGCAGTTTATCGGTCCGCAGCACCTACGAGCAGTACGTC. Protein sequence: CASSLSVRSTYEQYV.

The chain employs TRBV6-2 or TRBV6-3 and TRBJ2-2, with a possible D match to TRBD2 (5 bases). V lost 0 bases and J lost 4, with 6 bases in between. Germline loops: CDR1 MNHEY, CDR2 SVGEGT. This CDR3 is built from 14 residues. CDR3 sequence: CASSYSRATGELFF. The CDR3 DNA follows: TGTGCCAGCAGTTACTCGAGGGCCACCGGGGAGCTGTTTTTT.

The chain uses TRBV12-3 or TRBV12-4 and TRBJ1-5; D remains ambiguous. The V and J ends lost 5 bases and 0 bases respectively, with 5 bases between them. The CDR3 covers 13 residues. CDR3: CASSRYSNQPQHF. The CDR3 coding sequence is TGTGCCAGCAGTCGGTATAGCAATCAGCCCCAGCATTTT.

The V gene is TRBV11-2, the J gene TRBJ2-3; 10 bases map to TRBD2. The germline CDR1 and CDR2 sequences are SGHAT and FQNNGV. With 2 bases clipped from V and 5 bases from J, the junction kept 7 bases outside the gene matches. The CDR3 is 16 residues long. CDR3 in DNA: TGTGCCAGCAGCTTATACGAGCGGGGGGGCCTAGATACGCAGTATTTT. Translating gives CASSLYERGGLDTQYF.

V is TRBV5-6 and J is TRBJ1-5, with D uncertain. In germline, CDR1 is SGHDT, CDR2 YYEEEE. CDR3 length: 13 amino acids. Trimming removed 0 bases from V and 5 bases from J, with 6 bases in between. The CDR3 region has the DNA TGTGCCAGCAGCTTGGCCGGGGATCAGCCCCAGCATTTT. Protein product: CASSLAGDQPQHF.

V usage is TRBV30 and J usage is TRBJ2-7; 10 bases match TRBD1. CDR3 length: 14 amino acids. The ends lost 5 bases at V and 1 base at J; junction bases unmatched: 5. Per the germline V gene, CDR1 is GTSNPN and CDR2 is SVGIG (reference sequence). This CDR3 is CAWDGTGVSYEQYF. CDR3 coding DNA: TGTGCCTGGGATGGGACAGGGGTATCCTACGAGCAGTACTTC.

The chain couples TRBV18 to TRBJ2-4; D is perhaps TRBD1 (5 bases). V lost 2 bases and J lost 1, with 12 bases in between. The CDR3 spans 16 residues. In germline, CDR1 is KGHSH, CDR2 LQKENI. The CDR3 is CASSPIVQGAKNIQYF. The DNA of the CDR3 is TGTGCCAGCTCACCAATCGTTCAGGGTGCCAAAAACATTCAGTACTTC.

This sequence joins TRBV29-1 and TRBJ1-2, with 7 bases that match TRBD1. The CDR3 length is 15 residues. The germline gives CDR1 SQVTM, CDR2 ANQGSEA. V dropped 1 base and J dropped 4; count of bases not matched to a gene: 9. In DNA form, the CDR3 reads TGCAGCGTTGAAGGGTGGGACAGACAAGTCTATGGCTACACCTTC. Translating it yields CSVEGWDRQVYGYTF. Full variable domain (rest looked up from reference TRBV29-1 and TRBJ1-2): SAVISQKPSRDICQRGTSLTIQCQVDSQVTMMFWYRQQPGQSLTLIATANQGSEATYESGFVIDKFPISRPNLTFSTLTVSNMSPEDSSIYLCSVEGWDRQVYGYTFGSGTRLTVV.

The gene calls are TRBV13 and TRBJ2-7, with TRBD1 matching over 7 bases. Trimming cost V 4 bases and J 7 bases; bases outside gene matches: 16. Per the germline V gene, CDR1 is PRHDT and CDR2 is FYEKMQ (reference sequence). This CDR3 is 16 amino acids long. This chain's CDR3 is CASSSSQGSPRGEQYF. The CDR3 nucleotides read TGTGCCAGCAGCTCATCACAGGGGTCACCGCGAGGGGAGCAGTACTTC. The full variable domain, completed using reference TRBV13 and TRBJ2-7, is AAGVIQSPRHLIKEKRETATLKCYPIPRHDTVYWYQQGPGQDPQFLISFYEKMQSDKGSIPDRFSAQQFSDYHSELNMSSLELGDSALYFCASSSSQGSPRGEQYFGPGTRLTVT.